One and the same sample provided the 29 T cell receptor beta chains below, sequenced in a study of CD8 T cells in ankylosing spondylitis. Via MiXCR, TCRdb re-called the 5' RACE reads, giving one row per CDR3 protein. The sample carries approximately 100,000 distinct CDR3 sequences, about 8.6% recorded once. Sequencing input: blood, either unsorted or a sorted T cell fraction (not recorded which). These receptors were collected from a male donor with ankylosing spondylitis or in good health (not recorded which).

The sample holds many counts of this clonotype. This sequence joins TRBV6-2 or TRBV6-3 and TRBJ2-5; unclear D gene. Germline V lookup: CDR1 MNHEY, CDR2 SVGEGT. V was pared by 6 bases and J by 2 bases, with 19 bases between. CDR3 length: 16 amino acids. The CDR3 loop is CASSLTPWKDQETQYF. CDR3 sequence (DNA): TGTGCCAGCAGCCTTACTCCGTGGAAAGATCAAGAGACCCAGTACTTC.

This clonotype was detected only a few times. The chain recombines TRBV5-1 with TRBJ2-5; D unclear. In germline, CDR1 is SGHRS, CDR2 YFSETQ. Between the trimmed V and J ends, which lost 5 bases and 2 bases, there was a span of 13 bases. This CDR3 is 14 amino acids long. The CDR3 DNA reads TGCGCCAGCAGTGCAGGTCCCGAGCAAGAGACCCAGTACTTC. Translating gives CASSAGPEQETQYF.

In this sample, this clonotype turned up many times. The rearrangement links TRBV29-1 to TRBJ2-3; 8 nucleotides match TRBD2. J gave up 2 bases and V 4 bases, and 8 bases lay outside the gene matches. Germline CDR1 is SQVTM and CDR2 is ANQGSEA. The CDR3 loop spans 15 amino acids. The CDR3 is CSVVGAGGFTDTQYF. Written as DNA, the CDR3 is TGCAGCGTTGTTGGGGCGGGAGGCTTCACAGATACGCAGTATTTT.

Remarks on this clonotype: Given a much more abundant clone one base away, this may be a read error. The chain links TRBV20-1 to TRBJ1-1, with TRBD1 identical over 7 bases. The germline V gene has CDR1 DFQATT and CDR2 SNEGSKA (reference sequence). The trim removed 5 bases at V and 4 bases at J, leaving 7 bases unmatched. The CDR3 is 13 amino acids. CDR3 DNA sequence: TGCAGTGCTGGGGGACAGCTGGGCACTGAAGCTTTCTTT. Its translation is CSAGGQLGTEAFF.

The rearrangement uses TRBV7-1 and TRBJ2-5; TRBD1 agrees at 8 bases. TRBV7-1 is marked as an open reading frame, function uncertain. The CDR3 totals 14 residues. V dropped 6 bases and J dropped 5; count of bases not matched to a gene: 8. The CDR3 DNA reads TGTGCCAGCAGGTCCCGAACAGGGGGGGAGACCCAGTACTTC. Protein product: CASRSRTGGETQYF.

The V call is TRBV5-1, the J call TRBJ1-1, with a weak D call TRBD1 (5 bases). Trimming left V 1 base short and J 4 bases short, with 14 bases between. CDR1 is SGHRS, CDR2 YFSETQ, per germline. CDR3 length: 15 residues. The CDR3 reads CASSLPQGQSTEAFF. The CDR3 DNA follows: TGCGCCAGCAGCTTGCCTCAGGGCCAGAGCACTGAAGCTTTCTTT.

This clonotype has ten or more counts. The chain uses TRBV12-3 or TRBV12-4 and TRBJ2-1; the D gene is possibly TRBD2 (7 bases). This CDR3 is 16 amino acids long. V shed 6 bases and J shed 0 bases, with 15 bases lying between them. The CDR3 protein is CASRFRGGSSYNEQFF. The CDR3 DNA sequence: TGTGCCAGCAGATTCAGGGGCGGGAGCTCCTACAATGAGCAGTTCTTC.

In its sample, this clonotype was seen many times. The chain carries TRBV20-1 and TRBJ2-3; D remains ambiguous. The CDR3 spans 13 residues. V lost 7 bases to trimming and J lost 1 base, with 12 bases between them. Germline CDR1 and CDR2: DFQATT and SNEGSKA (reference sequence). The DNA of the CDR3 is TGCAGTGGGGTGGGGAAGGGCACAGATACGCAGTATTTT. It encodes CSGVGKGTDTQYF.

This clonotype was observed at least ten times. The chain carries TRBV7-2 and TRBJ2-4; a possible D gene is TRBD2 (6 bases). The CDR3 loop spans 15 amino acids. The germline V and J ends were trimmed by 1 base and 5 bases, with 12 bases remaining between them. CDR1 and CDR2 from the germline V gene are SGHTA and FQGNSA. As DNA, the CDR3 is TGTGCCAGCAGCTTAGATTCGGGGGATCAAAACATTCAGTACTTC. It is translated as CASSLDSGDQNIQYF.

In this sample, this clonotype turned up many times. This sequence joins TRBV29-1 and TRBJ2-7, with D tentatively TRBD1 (6 bases). The CDR3 loop spans 13 amino acids. V lost 7 bases, J lost 0 bases, and 13 bases lay in between. CDR1 and CDR2 (germline): SQVTM, ANQGSEA. As DNA, the CDR3 is TGCAGCGCCAGGACAGCCGACTCCTACGAGCAGTACTTC. Its translation is CSARTADSYEQYF.

In this sample, this clonotype turned up a few times. The rearrangement joins TRBV6-6 to TRBJ2-5; tentative D call: TRBD2 (6 bases). The germline CDR1 and CDR2 sequences are MNHNY and SVGAGI (reference sequence). Between the trimmed V and J ends, which lost 7 bases and 4 bases, there was a span of 10 bases. This CDR3 has 12 residues. The CDR3: CASNGGPETQYF. In DNA, the CDR3 is TGTGCCAGCAACGGAGGGCCAGAGACCCAGTACTTC.

The sample holds many counts of this clonotype. This sequence joins TRBV4-1 and TRBJ2-6; the D gene could be TRBD1 or TRBD2 (5 bases each). V was trimmed by 3 bases and J by 0 bases, leaving 15 bases between them. The CDR3 is 18 residues long. The germline CDR1 and CDR2 sequences are MGHRA and YSYEKL. CDR3 coding DNA: TGCGCCAGCAGCCAGGGTAGGGACCTAATCTCTGGGGCCAACGTCCTGACTTTC. It translates to CASSQGRDLISGANVLTF.

There are many counts of this clonotype. The chain links TRBV29-1 to TRBJ2-5, with a weak D call TRBD2 (5 bases). The ends were cut back, 1 base at V and 0 bases at J, with 9 bases in the middle. The CDR3 has 14 amino acids. The V gene's germline CDR1 is SQVTM and CDR2 ANQGSEA. The CDR3 DNA sequence: TGCAGCGTTGAAGGCGGGTCGTACCAAGAGACCCAGTACTTC. Protein: CSVEGGSYQETQYF.

This clonotype was recorded many times. This rearrangement joins TRBV12-5 to TRBJ2-2; D is undetermined. The CDR3 has 12 amino acids. Germline CDR1 LGHNT, CDR2 FRNRAP. V was shortened by 0 bases and J by 8 bases, with 4 bases between the two germline ends. CDR3 residues: CASGLVRGELFF. The CDR3 bases are TGTGCTAGTGGTTTGGTACGTGGGGAGCTGTTTTTT.

This clonotype was detected many times. The chain links TRBV4-3 to TRBJ1-4; D uncertain. The CDR3 is made up of 15 amino acids. Trimming took off 4 bases at V and 3 bases at J, with 12 bases between the two ends. The V gene's germline CDR1 is LGHNA and CDR2 YSLEER. CDR3 in DNA: TGCGCCAGCAGCCGGGTGAGGCAGGCTAATGAAAAACTGTTTTTT. This encodes CASSRVRQANEKLFF.

The rearrangement joins TRBV7-2 to TRBJ2-2, with 12 bases identical to TRBD1. The J segment lost 9 bases and the V segment lost 4 bases, leaving 9 bases of the junction unmatched. Per germline, CDR1 SGHTA and CDR2 FQGNSA. This CDR3 has 16 residues. Here the CDR3 DNA reads TGTGCCAGCAGCTCCGAGGGACAGGGGGCTTGGAGGGAGCTGTTTTTT. This codes for CASSSEGQGAWRELFF. Full variable domain (outside the CDR3, taken from reference TRBV7-2 and TRBJ2-2): GAGVSQSPSNKVTEKGKDVELRCDPISGHTALYWYRQSLGQGLEFLIYFQGNSAPDKSGLPSDRFSAERTGGSVSTLTIQRTQQEDSAVYLCASSSEGQGAWRELFFGEGSRLTVL.

At least ten counts were recorded for this clonotype. The chain carries TRBV4-2 and TRBJ2-1; 10 bases are a match to TRBD2. This CDR3 is built from 15 residues. Germline loops: CDR1 LGHNA, CDR2 YNFKEQ. With V trimmed by 4 bases and J by 8 bases, 8 bases remained unmatched. The CDR3: CASSPKRGGPDEQFF. The CDR3 DNA is TGTGCCAGCAGCCCAAAGCGGGGGGGCCCGGATGAGCAGTTCTTC.

This clonotype was recorded many times. This chain uses TRBV7-2 with TRBJ1-5; 8 nucleotides match TRBD1. Germline loops: CDR1 SGHTA, CDR2 FQGNSA. The CDR3 runs 15 residues. V lost 6 bases, J lost 6 bases, and 10 bases stayed unmatched. CDR3 amino acids: CASRLDREGFQPQHF. CDR3 bases: TGTGCCAGCAGGCTGGACAGGGAAGGTTTTCAGCCCCAGCATTTT.

This clonotype was seen repeatedly, ten times or more. The rearrangement links TRBV5-1 to TRBJ2-6; D is unclear. CDR1 SGHRS and CDR2 YFSETQ come from the germline V gene. V was cut by 5 bases and J by 0 bases, with 6 bases left in between. This CDR3 region has 14 residues. The CDR3 is CASSASSGANVLTF. Here the CDR3 DNA reads TGCGCCAGCAGTGCCAGCTCTGGGGCCAACGTCCTGACTTTC. Combining the CDR3 with reference TRBV5-1 and TRBJ2-6 gives the whole variable domain KAGVTQTPRYLIKTRGQQVTLSCSPISGHRSVSWYQQTPGQGLQFLFEYFSETQRNKGNFPGRFSGRQFSNSRSEMNVSTLELGDSALYLCASSASSGANVLTFGAGSRLTVL.

The sample holds many counts of this clonotype. This chain connects TRBV29-1 to TRBJ2-3; TRBD1 is a possible D gene (5 bases). Germline-derived CDR1 and CDR2 are SQVTM and ANQGSEA. V was clipped by 3 bases and J by 1 base, with 14 bases between them. The CDR3 is made up of 15 amino acids. The CDR3 sequence is CSVDTDIGGTDTQYF. CDR3 DNA sequence: TGCAGCGTTGACACGGACATAGGGGGCACAGATACGCAGTATTTT.

The sample holds many counts of this clonotype. This may be a read error: a much more frequent sequence differs by one nucleotide. CDR3: CASSLIGELFF. The CDR3 bases are TGTGCCAGCAGTTTAATCGGGGAGCTGTTTTTT. The chain employs TRBV28 and TRBJ2-2; no clear D. CDR3 length equals 11 residues. Germline-derived CDR1 and CDR2 are MDHEN and SYDVKM. Trimming took off 2 bases at V and 7 bases at J, with 2 bases between the two ends.

The sample holds many counts of this clonotype. V is TRBV2 and J is TRBJ2-7, with 8 bases matching TRBD1. CDR3 length: 13 amino acids. The V gene end was trimmed by 6 bases and the J gene end by 5 bases; junction bases not matched to a gene: 6. Germline V CDR1 and CDR2: SNHLY, FYNNEI. CDR3 protein: CASRAQGADEQYF. The CDR3 DNA reads as TGTGCCAGCAGGGCGCAGGGGGCGGACGAGCAGTACTTC.

The chain couples TRBV28 to TRBJ2-7; D not certain. From germline, CDR1 is MDHEN and CDR2 SYDVKM. The CDR3 consists of 14 residues. V was shortened by 6 bases and J by 0 bases, with 12 bases between the two germline ends. The CDR3 coding sequence is TGTGCCAGCAGATTCGGGCACCGCTCCTACGAGCAGTACTTC. Residues: CASRFGHRSYEQYF.

This clonotype was detected ten times or more. The chain joins TRBV6-1 to TRBJ1-1; the match to TRBD1 covers 10 bases. Losses at the gene ends were 5 bases for V and 1 base for J; bases not matched to a gene: 7. This CDR3 has 16 residues. From germline, CDR1 is MNHNS and CDR2 SASEGT. CDR3 nucleotide sequence: TGTGCCAGCAGTACGCCGGGACAGGGGCCGAACACTGAAGCTTTCTTT. This sequence encodes CASSTPGQGPNTEAFF.

As to this clonotype: A much larger clone differs by one base, so this may be a read error. The CDR3 DNA is TGCGGCCTACTAGCGGGAGTCGGTACGCAGTATTTT. This gives the protein CGLLAGVGTQYF. The chain combines TRBV20-1 with TRBJ2-3, with 11 bases matching TRBD2. CDR1 and CDR2 (germline): DFQATT, SNEGSKA (reference sequence). The CDR3 covers 12 residues.

This clonotype was recorded at least ten times. The gene calls are TRBV28 and TRBJ2-7, with a weak D call TRBD2 (5 bases). The germline CDR1 and CDR2 sequences are MDHEN and SYDVKM. There are 16 residues in the CDR3. The V end was cut by 3 bases, the J end by 6 bases, with 21 bases between. Here the CDR3 reads CASSLGQTTLSSEQYF. In nucleotides, the CDR3 is TGTGCCAGCAGTTTGGGTCAGACTACTCTTTCTTCCGAGCAGTACTTC.

In this sample, this clonotype turned up many times. The CDR3 coding sequence is TGCGCCAGCAGCTTATATGGGGTGAACACTGAAGCTTTCTTT. Encoded protein: CASSLYGVNTEAFF. The J gene is TRBJ1-1, the V gene TRBV5-1; D gene ambiguous. Germline V gene sequence: CDR1 SGHRS, CDR2 YFSETQ. This CDR3 comprises 14 residues. Trimming stripped 2 bases from V and 0 bases from J, with 8 bases between.

Points on this clonotype: This may arise from a read error, as a much more abundant clone is one base away. V usage is TRBV9 and J usage is TRBJ2-1; 7 bases map to TRBD2. Germline V gene lookup returns CDR1 SGDLS and CDR2 YYNGEE. The CDR3 covers 16 residues. Trimming cost V 2 bases and J 5 bases; bases outside gene matches: 10. CDR3 DNA: TGTGCCAGCAGCGTCCCGACGGCGGGAGTTGACAATGAGCAGTTCTTC. This codes for CASSVPTAGVDNEQFF.

This clonotype was recorded many times. The chain uses TRBV10-3 and TRBJ1-1, with D unclear. Trimming stripped 4 bases from V and 1 base from J, with 10 bases between. Germline V CDR1 and CDR2: ENHRY, SYGVKD. This CDR3 spans 14 amino acids. For the CDR3, the DNA is TGTGCCATCAGTGGGGGTCAGGCGAACACTGAAGCTTTCTTT. This codes for CAISGGQANTEAFF.